Shown below are 27 T cell receptor beta chains from a single sample sequenced in a study of T cell responses to AZD1222 COVID-19 vaccine. Repertoires were generated with immunoSEQ multiplex PCR, while TCRdb's copy carries only in-frame clones and drops some. The table has approximately 82,000 clones, 90% seen once. This material consisted of peripheral blood, taken on day 0 of AZD1222 vaccination. The source of these receptors is an adult in good health.

V and J are TRBV27 and TRBJ2-7; D possibly uses TRBD1 or TRBD2 (5 bases each). V shed 2 bases and J shed 0 bases, with 11 bases lying between them. There are 15 residues in the CDR3. The germline V gene encodes CDR1 MNHEY and CDR2 SMNVEV (reference sequence). The DNA for the CDR3 is TGTGCCAGCAGTTTAAAGGGACGGAGCTCCTACGAGCAGTACTTC. Its protein product is CASSLKGRSSYEQYF.

The chain recombines TRBV20-1 with TRBJ1-2; unclear D gene. The V and J ends lost 5 bases and 12 bases respectively, with 16 bases between them. CDR1 and CDR2 from the germline V gene are DFQATT and SNEGSKA (reference sequence). The CDR3 consists of 11 residues. The CDR3 nucleotides read TGCAGTGCTCGAATAGGAGGATGGGACACCTTC. Translated: CSARIGGWDTF.

This clone was counted a single time. Here the CDR3 DNA reads TGTGCCATCAGAGGGACCTCCACAGATACGCAGTATTTT. Its translation: CAIRGTSTDTQYF. The genes are TRBV10-3 and TRBJ2-3, with D perhaps TRBD1 or TRBD2 (5 bases each). The CDR3 has 13 amino acids. CDR1 is ENHRY and CDR2 is SYGVKD in the germline V gene. The V gene lost 6 bases and the J gene lost 2 bases, with 9 bases spanning the gap.

This chain uses TRBV2 with TRBJ1-6; D unresolved. The V end lost 6 bases, the J end lost 6 bases, and 12 bases lay between the germline ends. Germline V gives CDR1 SNHLY, CDR2 FYNNEI. There are 14 residues in the CDR3. The CDR3 DNA reads TGTGCCAGCAGGTCCGGAGAGGGTAATTCACCCCTCCACTTT. Translation gives CASRSGEGNSPLHF. Together with reference TRBV2 and TRBJ1-6, the CDR3 gives the full variable domain: EPEVTQTPSHQVTQMGQEVILRCVPISNHLYFYWYRQILGQKVEFLVSFYNNEISEKSEIFDDQFSVERPDGSNFTLKIRSTKLEDSAMYFCASRSGEGNSPLHFGNGTRLTVT.

The chain is built from TRBV3-1 (or the pseudogene TRBV3-2) and TRBJ2-5; 7 bases match TRBD1. Germline values: CDR1 LGHDT, CDR2 YNNKEL (reference sequence). V gave up 4 bases and J gave up 1 base; unmatched junction bases: 6. The length of the CDR3 is 15 residues. CDR3 in amino acids: CASSRQGGGQETQYF. As DNA, the CDR3 is TGTGCCAGCAGCCGACAGGGCGGAGGCCAAGAGACCCAGTACTTC.

The chain has TRBV5-4 and TRBJ2-3; tentatively, D is TRBD1 or TRBD2 (6 bases each). The V gene's germline CDR1 is SGHNT and CDR2 YYREEE (reference sequence). Trimming removed 2 bases at V and 2 bases at J, with 12 bases between. The CDR3 runs to 15 residues. In DNA, the CDR3 is TGTGCCAGCAGCTTTCTGGGGGGCGACACAGATACGCAGTATTTT. Protein sequence: CASSFLGGDTDTQYF.

The rearrangement links TRBV9 to TRBJ2-5; 8 bases agree with TRBD2. The CDR3 is made up of 14 amino acids. Germline V gene sequence: CDR1 SGDLS, CDR2 YYNGEE. Trimming removed 0 bases from V and 12 bases from J; junction bases left unmatched: 10. The CDR3 loop is CASSVEGSGVMKYF. The CDR3 DNA follows: TGTGCCAGCAGCGTAGAAGGTAGCGGGGTGATGAAGTACTTC.

V usage is TRBV6-5 and J usage is TRBJ1-6; D gene uncertain. CDR1 and CDR2 from the germline V gene are MNHEY and SVGAGI. This CDR3 has 13 amino acids. The ends were cut back, 2 bases at V and 7 bases at J, with 6 bases in the middle. The CDR3 nucleotides are TGTGCCAGCAGTTACGGTTCAAATTCACCCCTCCACTTT. It encodes CASSYGSNSPLHF.

The chain joins TRBV7-2 to TRBJ2-5; 9 nucleotides agree with TRBD2. This CDR3 spans 16 amino acids. The V gene's germline CDR1 is SGHTA and CDR2 FQGNSA. After removal of 4 bases from V and 2 bases from J, the junction contained 8 bases not matched to a gene. CDR3 coding DNA: TGTGCCAGCAGCTCGGGATATAGCGGGGGACAAGAGACCCAGTACTTC. This encodes CASSSGYSGGQETQYF.

This sequence joins TRBV7-9 and TRBJ1-5, with 7 nucleotides matching TRBD1. CDR3 length equals 16 residues. Germline lookup yields CDR1 SEHNR and CDR2 FQNEAQ (reference sequence). V lost 2 bases and J lost 4; bases outside the gene matches: 8. CDR3 region: CASSLSGQGGNQPQHF. The CDR3 DNA is TGTGCCAGCAGCTTATCAGGGCAGGGGGGAAATCAGCCCCAGCATTTT.

The V call is TRBV29-1, the J call TRBJ1-2, with TRBD1 matching over 8 bases. Germline V CDR1 and CDR2: SQVTM, ANQGSEA. CDR3 length: 13 amino acids. Unmatched junction bases numbered 3, after V lost 4 bases and J lost 2 bases. As DNA, the CDR3 is TGCAGCGTTGCGGACAGGGACAACTATGGCTACACCTTC. The encoded protein is CSVADRDNYGYTF. Using reference TRBV29-1 and TRBJ1-2 for the parts outside the CDR3, the full variable domain is SAVISQKPSRDICQRGTSLTIQCQVDSQVTMMFWYRQQPGQSLTLIATANQGSEATYESGFVIDKFPISRPNLTFSTLTVSNMSPEDSSIYLCSVADRDNYGYTFGSGTRLTVV.

The V and J genes are TRBV5-6 and TRBJ1-1, with TRBD1 matching 8 bases. V lost 4 bases to trimming and J lost 0 bases; unmatched junction nucleotides: 11. This CDR3 contains 17 residues. Germline V CDR1 and CDR2: SGHDT, YYEEEE. The CDR3 here is CASSRWEAGGLNTEAFF. CDR3 sequence (DNA): TGTGCCAGCAGCCGGTGGGAGGCAGGGGGCCTGAACACTGAAGCTTTCTTT.

The V and J genes are TRBV6-2 or TRBV6-3 and TRBJ1-5, with TRBD1 as a possible D gene (6 bases). V lost 0 bases and J 0 bases, leaving 18 bases between the germline ends. In germline, CDR1 is MNHEY, CDR2 SVGEGT. This CDR3 comprises 19 residues. CDR3 residues: CASSYSGASSLYSNQPQHF. The CDR3 DNA reads TGTGCCAGCAGTTACTCGGGGGCCTCGAGCCTATATAGCAATCAGCCCCAGCATTTT.

The chain employs TRBV7-3 and TRBJ2-6; possible D gene TRBD1, 6 bases. CDR3 length: 17 residues. Trimming removed 2 bases from V and 4 bases from J, with 15 bases in between. Germline V gene sequence: CDR1 SGHTA, CDR2 FQGTGA. Here the CDR3 reads CASSLRAGVPGANVLTF. In DNA form, the CDR3 reads TGTGCCAGCAGCTTACGGGCAGGGGTCCCCGGGGCCAACGTCCTGACTTTC.

The chain employs TRBV6-1 and TRBJ2-2, with D uncertain. The V and J ends lost 1 base and 5 bases respectively, with 11 bases between them. This CDR3 comprises 15 residues. Germline CDR1 and CDR2: MNHNS and SASEGT. The CDR3 sequence: CASSEGAAPTGELFF. DNA for the CDR3: TGTGCCAGCAGTGAAGGCGCGGCTCCTACCGGGGAGCTGTTTTTT.

This clone was observed a handful of times. The chain uses TRBV28 and TRBJ1-5, with D tentatively TRBD1 (6 bases). CDR1 and CDR2 (germline): MDHEN, SYDVKM. This CDR3 is built from 14 residues. The ends were cut back, 3 bases at V and 1 base at J, with 7 bases in the middle. CDR3 DNA: TGTGCCAGCAGTTTTGGGGGCAGCAATCAGCCCCAGCATTTT. Translated, it gives CASSFGGSNQPQHF.

The chain is built from TRBV5-4 and TRBJ1-6, with a weak D call TRBD1 (6 bases). The ends were cut back, 0 bases at V and 10 bases at J, with 11 bases in the middle. The germline CDR1 and CDR2 sequences are SGHNT and YYREEE (reference sequence). CDR3 length equals 14 residues. The CDR3 coding sequence is TGTGCCAGCAGCTTGGTTGGGGGCGGGTCACCCCTCCACTTT. This codes for CASSLVGGGSPLHF.

This chain connects TRBV6-1 to TRBJ2-7, with D tentatively TRBD2 (5 bases). In germline, CDR1 is MNHNS, CDR2 SASEGT. Trimming removed 1 base at V and 1 base at J, with 14 bases between. There are 16 residues in the CDR3. This CDR3 is CASSEVGSRGSYEQYF. The DNA for the CDR3 is TGTGCCAGCAGTGAAGTGGGTAGCCGCGGGTCCTACGAGCAGTACTTC.

This chain uses TRBV3-1 (or the pseudogene TRBV3-2) with TRBJ2-1; no reliable D call. The germline V gene encodes CDR1 LGHDT and CDR2 YNNKEL (reference sequence). The CDR3 extends over 15 amino acids. V lost 6 bases to trimming and J lost 4 bases, with 16 bases between them. The CDR3 sequence is CASSSTVSGYNEQFF. CDR3 DNA: TGTGCCAGCAGTTCGACTGTGTCGGGTTACAATGAGCAGTTCTTC.

The chain couples TRBV18 to TRBJ1-2; TRBD1 is a possible D gene (5 bases). Per germline, CDR1 KGHSH and CDR2 LQKENI. The CDR3 contains 14 residues. The V gene lost 3 bases and the J gene lost 1 base, with 9 bases spanning the gap. The DNA of the CDR3 is TGTGCCAGCTCACCGGGGCAGGGTAACTATGGCTACACCTTC. It codes for CASSPGQGNYGYTF.

The rearrangement links TRBV5-1 to TRBJ2-1; weak D call: TRBD2 (6 bases). Germline CDR1 and CDR2: SGHRS and YFSETQ. The CDR3 runs to 15 residues. V dropped 5 bases and J dropped 3 bases, with 15 bases sitting between them. CDR3 protein: CASSPQMGLYNEQFF. CDR3 in DNA: TGCGCCAGCAGTCCTCAGATGGGACTCTACAATGAGCAGTTCTTC.

The chain is built from TRBV27 and TRBJ1-6; D ambiguous. V was cut by 6 bases and J by 3 bases, with 9 bases left in between. Looked up from germline, CDR1 is MNHEY and CDR2 is SMNVEV (reference sequence). CDR3 length: 14 amino acids. The CDR3 protein is CASRAVIYNSPLHF. In nucleotides, the CDR3 is TGTGCCAGCAGAGCGGTAATCTATAATTCACCCCTCCACTTT.

The V call is TRBV28, the J call TRBJ1-5; 7 nucleotides match TRBD1. The junction had 6 bases not matched to a gene; V was cut back by 6 bases and J by 4 bases. The CDR3 sequence is 14 residues long. The V gene's germline CDR1 is MDHEN and CDR2 SYDVKM. The CDR3 is CASSQGGRNQPQHF. CDR3 DNA sequence: TGTGCCAGCAGCCAGGGGGGCCGGAATCAGCCCCAGCATTTT.

In its sample, this clone was seen once. V and J are TRBV5-1 and TRBJ2-5; perhaps D is TRBD1 or TRBD2 (5 bases each). The germline CDR1 and CDR2 sequences are SGHRS and YFSETQ. This CDR3 is 14 amino acids long. V lost 4 bases and J 2 bases, leaving 12 bases between the germline ends. CDR3 bases: TGCGCCAGCAGCCGGGACGGACGACAAGAGACCCAGTACTTC. Its translation: CASSRDGRQETQYF.

This chain connects TRBV3-1 (or the pseudogene TRBV3-2) to TRBJ1-3; D not resolved. The CDR3 is 15 amino acids. The V end lost 0 bases, the J end lost 0 bases, and 6 bases lay between the germline ends. Germline lookup yields CDR1 LGHDT and CDR2 YNNKEL (reference sequence). As DNA, the CDR3 is TGTGCCAGCAGCCAAGATCTCTCCTCTGGAAACACCATATATTTT. It specifies CASSQDLSSGNTIYF.

The rearrangement uses TRBV28 and TRBJ1-5; a weak D match, TRBD1 (5 bases). This CDR3 has 16 amino acids. V lost 6 bases, J lost 7 bases, and 22 bases lay in between. In germline, CDR1 is MDHEN, CDR2 SYDVKM. This CDR3 reads CASSPSDSTPRQPQHF. In DNA, the CDR3 is TGTGCCAGCAGCCCCTCCGACAGTACCCCACGGCAGCCCCAGCATTTT.

The chain combines TRBV6-6 with TRBJ2-7, with D unclear. This CDR3 has 12 amino acids. Germline CDR1 is MNHNY and CDR2 is SVGAGI (reference sequence). The V gene lost 2 bases and the J gene lost 6 bases, with 8 bases spanning the gap. The CDR3 DNA reads as TGTGCCAGCAGTTACAGATCCGGCGAGCAGTACTTC. Protein: CASSYRSGEQYF.